What follows are 19 T cell receptor beta chains derived from one specimen sequenced in a study of control samples from healthy donors and cancer patients. Assay used: immunoSEQ multiplex PCR; TCRdb lists only in-frame clones, some missing. The sample shows about 44,000 clones, roughly 77% of them seen only once. Sequenced material: formalin-fixed, paraffin-embedded tissue. The receptors originated from a male donor with melanoma.

The chain is built from TRBV10-3 and TRBJ1-3, with D tentatively TRBD1 (5 bases). From germline, CDR1 is ENHRY and CDR2 SYGVKD. V was shortened by 5 bases and J by 2 bases, with 10 bases between the two germline ends. This CDR3 is built from 14 residues. In DNA, the CDR3 is TGTGCCATCAGTTCCGACAGCACTGGAAACACCATATATTTT. It specifies CAISSDSTGNTIYF.

V and J are TRBV5-5 and TRBJ1-4; D unresolved. V was shortened by 1 base and J by 0 bases, with 10 bases between the two germline ends. The CDR3 contains 16 residues. Germline-derived CDR1 and CDR2 are SGHKS and YYEKEE (reference sequence). CDR3 in amino acids: CASSLQLQATNEKLFF. In DNA, the CDR3 is TGTGCCAGCAGCTTGCAGTTGCAGGCAACTAATGAAAAACTGTTTTTT. Variable domain in full (rest from reference TRBV5-5 and TRBJ1-4): DAGVTQSPTHLIKTRGQQVTLRCSPISGHKSVSWYQQVLGQGPQFIFQYYEKEERGRGNFPDRFSARQFPNYSSELNVNALLLGDSALYLCASSLQLQATNEKLFFGSGTQLSVL.

This clone was found a few times. This chain links TRBV5-6 with TRBJ2-3; 12 nucleotides agree with TRBD2. J lost 3 bases, V lost 2 bases, and 10 bases had no gene match. This CDR3 has 18 residues. Germline-derived CDR1 and CDR2 are SGHDT and YYEEEE. In nucleotides, the CDR3 is TGTGCCAGCAGCTTTTTCGGAAAGACTAGCGGGGGAACAGATACGCAGTATTTT. It yields the protein CASSFFGKTSGGTDTQYF. The whole variable domain, remainder taken from reference TRBV5-6 and TRBJ2-3, is DAGVTQSPTHLIKTRGQQVTLRCSPKSGHDTVSWYQQALGQGPQFIFQYYEEEERQRGNFPDRFSGHQFPNYSSELNVNALLLGDSALYLCASSFFGKTSGGTDTQYFGPGTRLTVL.

The V gene is TRBV7-2, the J gene TRBJ2-4; D is possibly TRBD2 (6 bases). With 5 bases removed from V and 6 bases from J, the gap between germline ends came to 17 bases. The CDR3 is 15 amino acids. Germline-derived CDR1 and CDR2 are SGHTA and FQGNSA. The CDR3 region is CASSPNRGWGNIQYF. As DNA, the CDR3 is TGTGCCAGCAGCCCCAATCGGGGGTGGGGAAACATTCAGTACTTC. Full variable domain (outside the CDR3, taken from reference TRBV7-2 and TRBJ2-4): GAGVSQSPSNKVTEKGKDVELRCDPISGHTALYWYRQSLGQGLEFLIYFQGNSAPDKSGLPSDRFSAERTGGSVSTLTIQRTQQEDSAVYLCASSPNRGWGNIQYFGAGTRLSVL.

The genes are TRBV2 and TRBJ2-2; 7 bases are shared with TRBD1. The length of the CDR3 is 14 residues. V lost 5 bases and J lost 5; bases outside the gene matches: 5. Germline CDR1 SNHLY, CDR2 FYNNEI. CDR3 DNA sequence: TGTGCCAGCAGTCAGACAGGGTGGACCGGGGAGCTGTTTTTT. Its protein product is CASSQTGWTGELFF. The full variable domain, with the rest looked up from reference TRBV2 and TRBJ2-2, is EPEVTQTPSHQVTQMGQEVILRCVPISNHLYFYWYRQILGQKVEFLVSFYNNEISEKSEIFDDQFSVERPDGSNFTLKIRSTKLEDSAMYFCASSQTGWTGELFFGEGSRLTVL.

This clone was found once. V is TRBV6-1 and J is TRBJ2-7; the D gene is possibly TRBD1 (6 bases). CDR3 size: 15 residues. V was pared by 0 bases and J by 3 bases, with 12 bases between. Germline CDR1 MNHNS, CDR2 SASEGT. CDR3 in amino acids: CASSEAAGQIYEQYF. The DNA of the CDR3 is TGTGCCAGCAGTGAAGCGGCAGGACAGATCTACGAGCAGTACTTC.

This clone was counted a few times. V and J are TRBV29-1 and TRBJ2-5; D uncertain. This CDR3 region has 13 residues. Germline CDR1 is SQVTM and CDR2 is ANQGSEA. CDR3 protein: CSIQKGYQETQYF. CDR3 in DNA: TGCAGTATCCAAAAAGGGTACCAAGAGACCCAGTACTTC.

The gene calls are TRBV11-3 and TRBJ2-5; TRBD1 or TRBD2 may be the D gene (6 bases each). Trimming cost V 6 bases and J 5 bases, with 13 bases left between them. There are 13 residues in the CDR3. CDR1 is SGHNT and CDR2 is YENEEA in the germline V gene. The CDR3 here is CASRRGAGETQYF. The CDR3 nucleotides read TGTGCCAGCAGAAGGGGGGCTGGGGAGACCCAGTACTTC.

The chain joins TRBV2 to TRBJ1-5, with D possibly being TRBD1 (6 bases). The germline gives CDR1 SNHLY, CDR2 FYNNEI. Trimming pared 7 bases from V and 7 bases from J, leaving 11 bases between. The CDR3 extends over 12 amino acids. The CDR3 is CASNRDLQPQHF. The CDR3 DNA follows: TGTGCCAGCAACAGGGATCTACAGCCCCAGCATTTT.

The V call is TRBV2, the J call TRBJ2-2; 7 nucleotides align to TRBD2. This CDR3 is built from 15 residues. V was pared by 6 bases and J by 4 bases, with 8 bases of the junction left unmatched. Germline V gene sequence: CDR1 SNHLY, CDR2 FYNNEI. In nucleotides, the CDR3 is TGTGCCAGCAGCGCCGCGGGAGAGGTCACCGGGGAGCTGTTTTTT. As protein: CASSAAGEVTGELFF.

The rearrangement links TRBV2 to TRBJ2-1; D may be TRBD1 (5 bases). The V end lost 6 bases, the J end lost 5 bases, and 14 bases lay between the germline ends. The V gene's germline CDR1 is SNHLY and CDR2 FYNNEI. CDR3 length: 14 amino acids. The CDR3 region is CASRERQQNNEQFF. The CDR3 DNA sequence: TGTGCCAGCAGGGAACGACAGCAAAACAATGAGCAGTTCTTC.

The V and J genes are TRBV5-6 and TRBJ1-6; the D gene is possibly TRBD1 (5 bases). The CDR3 is 17 residues long. Germline lookup yields CDR1 SGHDT and CDR2 YYEEEE. V shed 1 base and J shed 0 bases, with 11 bases lying between them. For the CDR3, the DNA is TGTGCCAGCAGCTTGAGGCAGGGCGACTCCTATAATTCACCCCTCCACTTT. Translated, it gives CASSLRQGDSYNSPLHF.

V gene TRBV19 combines with J gene TRBJ2-2; D call uncertain. The V end was cut by 3 bases, the J end by 0 bases, with 5 bases between. CDR3 length equals 14 residues. Germline CDR1 is LNHDA and CDR2 is SQIVND (reference sequence). DNA for the CDR3: TGTGCCAGTAGTATGTTAGCGAACACCGGGGAGCTGTTTTTT. Amino acids: CASSMLANTGELFF.

With respect to this clone: In the same sample, other DNA sequences code for this CDR3. The chain links TRBV5-1 to TRBJ2-5, with 10 bases matching TRBD2. CDR1 is SGHRS, CDR2 YFSETQ, per germline. Germline trimming cut 4 bases from V and 4 bases from J; bases unmatched to any gene: 10. CDR3 size: 16 residues. In nucleotides, the CDR3 is TGCGCCAGCAGCGGAATGGCGTCTAGCGGGAGAGAGACCCAGTACTTC. Protein: CASSGMASSGRETQYF.

The V call is TRBV27, the J call TRBJ2-7; the D gene is possibly TRBD2 (6 bases). This CDR3 region has 14 residues. V dropped 5 bases and J dropped 4 bases, with 15 bases sitting between them. The germline CDR1 and CDR2 sequences are MNHEY and SMNVEV (reference sequence). The CDR3 region has the DNA TGTGCCAGCAGTATCTACCCGGGGGAATACGAGCAGTACTTC. Protein: CASSIYPGEYEQYF.

The V and J genes are TRBV28 and TRBJ2-4; D ambiguous. Trimming stripped 2 bases from V and 0 bases from J, with 8 bases between. The CDR3 is 15 residues long. Germline V gene lookup returns CDR1 MDHEN and CDR2 SYDVKM. CDR3 sequence (DNA): TGTGCCAGCAGTTTAAGGATCACAGCCAAAAACATTCAGTACTTC. Protein product: CASSLRITAKNIQYF.

This clone was seen just once. The V call is TRBV2, the J call TRBJ2-5, with D uncertain. The germline V gene encodes CDR1 SNHLY and CDR2 FYNNEI. V was shortened by 7 bases and J by 8 bases, with 14 bases between the two germline ends. The CDR3 consists of 12 residues. The CDR3 protein is CASIGGGRTQYF. In DNA form, the CDR3 reads TGTGCCAGCATCGGCGGCGGTCGAACCCAGTACTTC.

A few counts support this clone. CDR3 DNA: TGTGCCAGCAGTTCTGACGGGATGAAGCAGTATTTT. Protein sequence: CASSSDGMKQYF. The chain links TRBV27 to TRBJ2-3; the D gene is possibly TRBD2 (5 bases). CDR3 length equals 12 residues. Per the germline V gene, CDR1 is MNHEY and CDR2 is SMNVEV (reference sequence). The V gene lost 4 bases and the J gene lost 11 bases, with 13 bases spanning the gap.

The V call is TRBV28, the J call TRBJ2-3; D remains ambiguous. Trimming took 6 bases from V and 6 from J, leaving 7 bases between them. The CDR3 length is 11 residues. CDR1 and CDR2 (germline): MDHEN, SYDVKM. The CDR3 sequence is CASSTRDTQYF. In DNA form, the CDR3 reads TGTGCCAGCAGCACCAGGGATACGCAGTATTTT.